This T cell receptor (beta chain) was obtained from a study of cytomegalovirus exposure and HLA in healthy donors. Study-level results: Highly shared variants forming one cluster were likely a sequencing artifact. The study flagged 150 to 200 TCR beta chains as cytomegalovirus-associated. Reported findings show TCR beta sequences accurately forecast HLA-A and HLA-B alleles in most subjects.

Use of 60 Vbeta and 13 Jbeta primers characterized the PCR. Sequenced by immunoSEQ multiplex PCR; TCRdb stores in-frame clones only, minus some. Of approximately 110,000 clones in the sample, around 70% are singletons; the top ten hold approximately 9.4%. CDR1 and CDR2 from the germline V gene are SGHTA and FQGNSA. V dropped 1 base and J dropped 6; count of bases not matched to a gene: 2. The CDR3 spans 13 residues. This clone was seen a handful of times. The antigen is not known. The J gene is TRBJ1-1, the V gene TRBV7-2; 7 bases are shared with TRBD1. Sequenced input: PBMCs. This TCR was recovered from a man younger than 45 in good health and CMV-seropositive. This CDR3 is CASSLDRGSEAFF. CDR3 DNA: TGTGCCAGCAGCTTAGACAGGGGATCTGAAGCTTTCTTT. Using reference TRBV7-2 and TRBJ1-1 for the parts outside the CDR3, the full variable domain is GAGVSQSPSNKVTEKGKDVELRCDPISGHTALYWYRQSLGQGLEFLIYFQGNSAPDKSGLPSDRFSAERTGGSVSTLTIQRTQQEDSAVYLCASSLDRGSEAFFGQGTRLTVV.